Following are 20 T cell receptor beta chains from one sample sequenced in a study of T cells after posttransplantation cyclophosphamide. A marrow graft followed busulfan-fludarabine conditioning, with cyclophosphamide on days +3 and +4. Libraries were prepared by immunoSEQ multiplex PCR; TCRdb keeps only in-frame clonotypes and omits some of them. Among approximately 10,000 clones listed, just over 90% were seen once. The source was PBMCs, collected after allogeneic stem cell transplant with posttransplant cyclophosphamide. These receptors were taken from a female patient in her 30s who received an allogeneic stem cell transplant from an unrelated donor, was CMV-positive, and had no GVHD. The graft donor may be the source of some T cells.

The genes are TRBV18 and TRBJ1-1; TRBD1 matches 7 bases. Germline V gene sequence: CDR1 KGHSH, CDR2 LQKENI. This CDR3 is built from 15 residues. With V trimmed by 3 bases and J by 1 base, 5 bases remained unmatched. CDR3 DNA: TGTGCCAGCTCACCGAGGACAGGAGAGAACACTGAAGCTTTCTTT. Its translation: CASSPRTGENTEAFF.

The rearrangement joins TRBV18 to TRBJ2-7; 10 nucleotides agree with TRBD1. The CDR3 is 15 amino acids. V lost 6 bases and J lost 6; bases outside the gene matches: 11. Per the germline V gene, CDR1 is KGHSH and CDR2 is LQKENI. The CDR3 DNA reads as TGTGCCAGCTCCCTGGACAGGGGGTTTGCTGGCGAGCAGTACTTC. Amino acids: CASSLDRGFAGEQYF.

The chain is built from TRBV18 and TRBJ1-2; 8 nucleotides line up with TRBD1. The germline V gene encodes CDR1 KGHSH and CDR2 LQKENI. This CDR3 has 15 amino acids. With 3 bases clipped from V and 4 bases from J, the junction kept 7 bases outside the gene matches. The DNA for the CDR3 is TGTGCCAGCTCACCGGGACAGGCGACTCTCTATGGCTACACCTTC. Amino acid sequence: CASSPGQATLYGYTF.

V gene TRBV9 combines with J gene TRBJ1-1, with TRBD1 identical over 8 bases. V lost 2 bases to trimming and J lost 9 bases; unmatched junction nucleotides: 6. The CDR3 runs 13 residues. CDR1 is SGDLS, CDR2 YYNGEE, per germline. In DNA form, the CDR3 reads TGTGCCAGCAGCGTTTGGGACAGGCAAAAAGCTTTCTTT. Residues: CASSVWDRQKAFF. The whole variable domain, remainder taken from reference TRBV9 and TRBJ1-1, is DSGVTQTPKHLITATGQRVTLRCSPRSGDLSVYWYQQSLDQGLQFLIQYYNGEERAKGNILERFSAQQFPDLHSELNLSSLELGDSALYFCASSVWDRQKAFFGQGTRLTVV.

The chain employs TRBV5-1 and TRBJ2-1; possible D gene TRBD2, 5 bases. This CDR3 has 15 amino acids. V was trimmed by 0 bases and J by 2 bases, leaving 9 bases between them. Germline V lookup: CDR1 SGHRS, CDR2 YFSETQ. The CDR3 sequence: CASSLGPGTYNEQFF. The CDR3 region has the DNA TGCGCCAGCAGCTTGGGTCCGGGGACCTACAATGAGCAGTTCTTC.

The genes are TRBV19 and TRBJ2-7, with 11 bases lining up with TRBD1. CDR3 length: 14 amino acids. The V gene end was trimmed by 9 bases and the J gene end by 3 bases; junction bases not matched to a gene: 7. CDR1 LNHDA and CDR2 SQIVND come from the germline V gene (reference sequence). CDR3 amino acids: CASTPGTGGYEQYF. The CDR3 coding sequence is TGTGCCAGCACACCGGGGACAGGGGGCTACGAGCAGTACTTC.

The J gene is TRBJ2-1, the V gene TRBV29-1, with TRBD2 as a possible D gene (6 bases). CDR1 SQVTM and CDR2 ANQGSEA come from the germline V gene. The CDR3 has 13 amino acids. Trimming removed 6 bases from V and 4 bases from J, with 13 bases in between. As DNA, the CDR3 is TGCAGCGTAGTCGGGGGAGTTTACAATGAGCAGTTCTTC. Protein: CSVVGGVYNEQFF.

This clone has just one count. V and J are TRBV7-9 and TRBJ2-1; 9 bases agree with TRBD1. CDR1 is SEHNR and CDR2 is FQNEAQ in the germline V gene (reference sequence). The CDR3 runs 16 residues. Trimming at V came to 3 bases and at J to 6 bases, leaving 9 bases not matched to a gene. CDR3 sequence (DNA): TGTGCCAGCAGCTTCTTCGGGACAGGGAGTTTCAATGAGCAGTTCTTC. Protein: CASSFFGTGSFNEQFF.

The CDR3 protein is CASSNQRTSGRAKSGANVLTF. The CDR3 coding sequence is TGTGCCAGCAGCAACCAGAGGACTAGCGGGAGGGCGAAGTCTGGGGCCAACGTCCTGACTTTC. V usage is TRBV7-8 and J usage is TRBJ2-6; 15 nucleotides line up with TRBD2. The CDR3 contains 21 residues. The germline gives CDR1 SGHVS, CDR2 FQNEAQ. With V trimmed by 5 bases and J by 1 base, 12 bases remained unmatched. Based on the CDR3 plus reference TRBV7-8 and TRBJ2-6, the full variable domain is GAGVSQSPRYKVAKRGQDVALRCDPISGHVSLFWYQQALGQGPEFLTYFQNEAQLDKSGLPSDRFFAERPEGSVSTLKIQRTQQEDSAVYLCASSNQRTSGRAKSGANVLTFGAGSRLTVL.

Of note for this clone: At the DNA level, this CDR3 is encoded by other sequences in the same sample as well. The V gene is TRBV29-1, the J gene TRBJ1-1; D perhaps matches TRBD1 (5 bases). V was clipped by 4 bases and J by 5 bases, with 11 bases between them. The V gene's germline CDR1 is SQVTM and CDR2 ANQGSEA. This CDR3 is 12 amino acids long. The CDR3 is CSVAREGTEAFF. CDR3 nucleotide sequence: TGCAGCGTTGCCAGGGAAGGTACTGAAGCTTTCTTT.

The rearrangement links TRBV19 to TRBJ2-1, with 9 bases matching TRBD2. CDR3 length: 15 residues. The trim removed 7 bases at V and 3 bases at J, leaving 7 bases unmatched. Looked up from germline, CDR1 is LNHDA and CDR2 is SQIVND (reference sequence). The CDR3 coding sequence is TGTGCCAGTATAGGGCTAGCGGGGAGCTACAATGAGCAGTTCTTC. Amino acids: CASIGLAGSYNEQFF.

The chain recombines TRBV18 with TRBJ2-5, with 8 bases lining up with TRBD1. The CDR3 runs 14 residues. The germline CDR1 and CDR2 sequences are KGHSH and LQKENI. V shed 3 bases, J shed 4 bases, and the junction held 4 bases outside the gene matches. CDR3 bases: TGTGCCAGCTCACCCCGACAGGGGAGAGAGACCCAGTACTTC. This codes for CASSPRQGRETQYF.

The CDR3 DNA reads as TGTGCCTGGACCCCGGAATACAGCTATGGCTACACCTTC. Translating gives CAWTPEYSYGYTF. The chain uses TRBV30 and TRBJ1-2; D unresolved. The CDR3 is made up of 13 amino acids. Trimming took 4 bases from V and 4 from J, leaving 13 bases between them. Germline V CDR1 and CDR2: GTSNPN, SVGIG (reference sequence).

The CDR3 region has the DNA TGTGCCAGCAGGCCAGCGGGGGACAGATCCTACGAGCAGTACTTC. This sequence encodes CASRPAGDRSYEQYF. The rearrangement joins TRBV5-5 to TRBJ2-7, with D perhaps TRBD2 (8 bases). The germline CDR1 and CDR2 sequences are SGHKS and YYEKEE (reference sequence). The CDR3 runs to 15 residues. The V and J ends lost 5 bases and 1 base respectively, with 16 bases between them.

The J gene is TRBJ2-2, the V gene TRBV10-1, with D possibly TRBD1 on 6 matching bases. The germline V and J ends were trimmed by 0 bases and 6 bases, with 8 bases remaining between them. The CDR3 covers 14 residues. Germline values: CDR1 WNHNN, CDR2 SYGVQD (reference sequence). CDR3 loop: CASSESSGAGELFF. The CDR3 DNA sequence: TGCGCCAGCAGTGAGTCGTCAGGGGCCGGGGAGCTGTTTTTT.

The chain has TRBV12-5 and TRBJ2-1, with a possible D match to TRBD2 (6 bases). Trimming took 3 bases from V and 6 from J, leaving 24 bases between them. Germline lookup yields CDR1 LGHNT and CDR2 FRNRAP. This CDR3 region has 18 residues. The DNA of the CDR3 is TGTGCTAGTGGTTTAGGGACTCAGGACCGTCCCGGGGGCAATGAGCAGTTCTTC. Encoded protein: CASGLGTQDRPGGNEQFF. The complete variable domain, with remaining parts taken from reference TRBV12-5 and TRBJ2-1, reads DARVTQTPRHKVTEMGQEVTMRCQPILGHNTVFWYRQTMMQGLELLAYFRNRAPLDDSGMPKDRFSAEMPDATLATLKIQPSEPRDSAVYFCASGLGTQDRPGGNEQFFGPGTRLTVL.

This chain links TRBV25-1 with TRBJ2-4, with 7 bases identical to TRBD1. Germline V gene lookup returns CDR1 MGHDK and CDR2 SYGVNS. The V and J ends lost 6 bases and 7 bases, in that order; junction bases with no gene match: 9. The CDR3 runs 14 residues. This CDR3 reads CASSVENRGNIQYF. In DNA, the CDR3 is TGTGCCAGCAGCGTAGAAAACAGGGGTAACATTCAGTACTTC.

This sequence joins TRBV27 and TRBJ2-7, with a weak D call TRBD1 (6 bases). The germline V gene encodes CDR1 MNHEY and CDR2 SMNVEV (reference sequence). Deletions cut 5 bases from V and 4 bases from J, with 15 bases between. The CDR3 is made up of 14 amino acids. CDR3 sequence: CASSLRGVVYEQYF. The CDR3 DNA reads as TGTGCCAGCAGTCTCAGGGGTGTAGTGTACGAGCAGTACTTC.

The chain uses TRBV15 and TRBJ2-7, with a tentative D call TRBD2 (5 bases). V lost 0 bases and J lost 2, with 11 bases in between. Germline CDR1 and CDR2: LNHNV and YYDKDF (reference sequence). This CDR3 has 15 residues. The chain's CDR3 is CATSRDFGMTYEQYF. CDR3 nucleotides: TGTGCCACCAGCAGAGATTTCGGGATGACCTACGAGCAGTACTTC.

This clone has only one observation. The CDR3 is CAWTGLAGGPEDTQYF. CDR3 nucleotides: TGTGCCTGGACGGGACTAGCGGGAGGGCCAGAAGATACGCAGTATTTT. V is TRBV30 and J is TRBJ2-3; 16 nucleotides match TRBD2. The CDR3 has 16 amino acids. Germline assignment: CDR1 GTSNPN and CDR2 SVGIG (reference sequence). V dropped 4 bases and J dropped 5; count of bases not matched to a gene: 6.